This is a list of T cell receptor beta chains from one sample in a study of cytomegalovirus exposure and HLA in healthy donors. TCRdb's copy holds only in-frame clones and misses some; the assay was immunoSEQ multiplex PCR. Of under 200,000 clones listed, 84% are singletons. The sample taken for sequencing was PBMCs. The origin of the receptors is a man aged 45-65 years in good health and CMV-seropositive. CDR3s include the opening cysteine and the closing phenylalanine or tryptophan. A D gene is named only where the DNA matches it firmly. Rows may omit the clone size; those that give it use once, few, many or a size class.

J,V,size,D,DNA,CDR3
TRBJ1-1,TRBV7-9,NA,TRBD1,TGTGCCAGCAGCCCCTCCAAGAGGGGGCTCCTTATGAACACTGAAGCTTTCTTT,CASSPSKRGLLMNTEAFF
TRBJ1-5,TRBV5-6,NA,NA,TGTGCCAGCAGCTTGGGCAGGGGTAGCAATCAGCCCCAGCATTTT,CASSLGRGSNQPQHF
TRBJ2-1,TRBV6-6,once,NA,TGTGCCAGCAGTCCCTCTCTTCGCGGGACCTACAATGAGCAGTTCTTC,CASSPSLRGTYNEQFF
TRBJ1-1,TRBV7-9,NA,NA,TGTGCCAGCAGCACGATTCAGGGGACGAACACTGAAGCTTTCTTT,CASSTIQGTNTEAFF
TRBJ1-3,TRBV5-1,NA,NA,TGCGCCAGCAGCCGCAGGGATCCCACTGGAAACACCATATATTTT,CASSRRDPTGNTIYF
TRBJ1-3,TRBV9,once,TRBD1,TGTGCCAGCAGCGGGGGACAGCGGAGCTCTGGAAACACCATATATTTT,CASSGGQRSSGNTIYF
TRBJ1-6,TRBV5-3,NA,NA,TGTGCCAGAAGCTTTAGGGGAGGGCGTTCACCCCTCCACTTT,CARSFRGGRSPLHF
TRBJ1-4,TRBV18,NA,TRBD1,TGTGCCAGCTCCCCGGGACAGGGGCCGCCTAATGAAAAACTGTTTTTT,CASSPGQGPPNEKLFF
TRBJ2-1,TRBV28,NA,TRBD2,TGTGCCAGCAGTGATCCCCACGGAGCGGGACAGCAGTTCTTC,CASSDPHGAGQQFF
TRBJ1-1,TRBV19,few,NA,TGTGCCAGTAATGGAGCTAGGGGGAGGAACACTGAAGCTTTCTTT,CASNGARGRNTEAFF
TRBJ2-5,TRBV7-9,NA,NA,TGTGCCAGCAGGAAAAATAGGGACACACAAGAGACCCAGTACTTC,CASRKNRDTQETQYF
TRBJ1-3,TRBV11-2,NA,NA,TGTGCCAGCAGCTTAGACCCAGGGACCATATATTTT,CASSLDPGTIYF
TRBJ1-2,TRBV19,NA,TRBD1,TGTGCCAGTAGTACTCCGGGACAGGGATCTCGCCTTGGCTACACCTTC,CASSTPGQGSRLGYTF
TRBJ1-5,TRBV11-3,NA,NA,TGTGCCAGCAGCTTAGGTTCTTATCAGCCCCAGCATTTT,CASSLGSYQPQHF
TRBJ1-5,TRBV7-2,NA,NA,TGTGCCAGCAGCCCAGGAAGAGTTGAGCCCCAGCATTTT,CASSPGRVEPQHF
TRBJ2-3,TRBV4-2,NA,TRBD2,TGTGCCAGCAGCCAAGAGGTGGGCGGGGGGGCAGCAGATACGCAGTATTTT,CASSQEVGGGAADTQYF
TRBJ1-1,TRBV28,NA,TRBD1,TGTGCCAGCAGTTTAGGACAGGGGGCCACTGAAGCTTTCTTT,CASSLGQGATEAFF
TRBJ2-3,TRBV19,once,TRBD2,TGTGCCAGTAGCCCCACAGCGGGAGGGACGCAGTATTTT,CASSPTAGGTQYF
TRBJ2-1,TRBV6-1,NA,NA,TGTGCCAGCAGTGAAGCACTGCTCTACAATGAGCAGTTCTTC,CASSEALLYNEQFF
TRBJ1-2,TRBV19,NA,TRBD1,TGTGCCAGTAGTCAGGGGGAACTAATCTATGGCTACACCTTC,CASSQGELIYGYTF
TRBJ1-3,TRBV7-9,NA,NA,TGTGCCAGCAGCTTAGCGGGGGGGACTGGAAACACCATATATTTT,CASSLAGGTGNTIYF
TRBJ1-1,TRBV5-1,NA,NA,TGCGCCAGCAGCCCCGGAGCGACACCGGGGGGTCAGCATTTCTTT,CASSPGATPGGQHFF
TRBJ1-5,TRBV2,NA,NA,TGTGCCAGCAGTCTTGACAGTCATAGCAATCAGCCCCAGCATTTT,CASSLDSHSNQPQHF
TRBJ2-5,TRBV11-2,NA,NA,TGTGCCAGCAGCTTTCGCGTTAACAGGCAAGAGACCCAGTACTTC,CASSFRVNRQETQYF
TRBJ2-7,TRBV5-1,NA,TRBD1,TGCGCCAGCAGCTTACGGACAGGGGGAGGCTACGAGCAGTACTTC,CASSLRTGGGYEQYF
TRBJ1-2,TRBV6-5,NA,TRBD1,TGTGCCAGCACCTTCAACCCCAGGGGGGACTATGGCTACACCTTC,CASTFNPRGDYGYTF
TRBJ2-7,TRBV6-5,NA,NA,TGTGCCAGCAGTTACTCGGCGGGGGCGGGCGAGCAGTACTTC,CASSYSAGAGEQYF
TRBJ2-2,TRBV9,NA,NA,TGTGCCAGCAACATGGGACTTGGAACCGGGGAGCTGTTTTTT,CASNMGLGTGELFF
TRBJ2-1,TRBV9,once,TRBD2,TGTGCCAGCAGCGTAGGCGGGAGGCGTTCCTACAATGAGCAGTTCTTC,CASSVGGRRSYNEQFF
TRBJ2-1,TRBV7-9,NA,TRBD1,TGTGCCAGCAGCTTAGCAATGGGGACAGCCAACAATGAGCAGTTCTTC,CASSLAMGTANNEQFF
TRBJ1-6,TRBV7-8,few,NA,TGTGCCAGCAGCGAAACGGACAGAATGTCCCTCCACTTT,CASSETDRMSLHF
TRBJ1-5,TRBV29-1,NA,TRBD1,TGCAGCGTTGCGCCTGACAGGGTCAACTCTCCCCAGCATTTT,CSVAPDRVNSPQHF
TRBJ2-2,TRBV7-3,NA,NA,TGTGCCAGCAGCTTTCAGGGGATGACCGGGGAGCTGTTTTTT,CASSFQGMTGELFF
TRBJ1-5,TRBV6-5,NA,NA,TGTGCCAGCAGTTTAAGGAGGGGAAATCAGCCCCAGCATTTT,CASSLRRGNQPQHF
TRBJ2-5,TRBV5-1,NA,TRBD1,TGCGCCAGCAGTTCGGGCAGGGGGCGCGGAGAGACCCAGTACTTC,CASSSGRGRGETQYF
TRBJ1-5,TRBV27,NA,TRBD1,TGTGCCAGCAGTGACCTAATCGACAGGGACAATCAGCCCCAGCATTTT,CASSDLIDRDNQPQHF
TRBJ1-2,TRBV4-1,once,NA,TGCGCCAGCAGCCAGGGCGTGGCCTTTAACTATGGCTACACCTTC,CASSQGVAFNYGYTF
TRBJ1-6,TRBV7-9,NA,TRBD1,TGTGCCAGCAGCTCCCACGAAGGGACAGGGGTCGCTTCACCCCTCCACTTT,CASSSHEGTGVASPLHF
TRBJ2-4,TRBV28,once,NA,TGTGCCAGCAGTTTGGCAGGGAACTCCAAAAACATTCAGTACTTC,CASSLAGNSKNIQYF
TRBJ2-1,TRBV5-4,NA,NA,TGTGCCAGCAGCTTGCCCCCATACAATGAGCAGTTCTTC,CASSLPPYNEQFF
TRBJ2-5,TRBV11-3,NA,TRBD2,TGTGCCAGCAGCCCGACTAGCGGCAATCAAGAGACCCAGTACTTC,CASSPTSGNQETQYF
TRBJ1-4,TRBV5-6,few,NA,TGTGCCAGCAGCCCATACGGACTTACGGGTGAAAAACTGTTTTTT,CASSPYGLTGEKLFF
TRBJ1-2,TRBV6-1,NA,NA,TGTGCCAGCAGTGAGCCGGGACTCTATGGCTACACCTTC,CASSEPGLYGYTF
TRBJ1-1,TRBV19,NA,NA,TGTGCCAGTAGTAATGCGGGGTTCACTGAAGCTTTCTTT,CASSNAGFTEAFF
TRBJ1-4,TRBV7-8,NA,TRBD1,TGTGCCAGCAGATTTCAGGGAACAGGGGTTAATGAAAAACTGTTTTTT,CASRFQGTGVNEKLFF